This TCR beta chain was captured in a study of blood T cell repertoires in COVID-19. As for the study in general: COVID-19 samples from acute and convalescent phases originated in the United States, Italy and Spain. T cells, B-cell-depleted T cells, or PBMCs provided the cDNA or gDNA that served as material.

The V and J ends lost 4 bases and 4 bases, in that order; junction bases with no gene match: 3. The CDR3 sequence is 13 residues long. The germline V gene has CDR1 SGHRS and CDR2 YFSETQ. Original processing notes: Amplified reference gene primers provided the basis for estimating nucleated cell counts. Clones were read by immunoSEQ multiplex PCR, and TCRdb kept only the in-frame ones, dropping some. V and J calls plus clone size are reproduced from that table; the DNA served to infer D and trimming. The profile shows some 230,000 clones, 70% to 90% of them singletons. In the case of this clone: This sample also contains other DNA sequences that code for the same CDR3.

The TCR sequence derives from a man aged 50 to 60 who had recovered from COVID-19. The chain combines TRBV5-1 with TRBJ1-1; TRBD1 matches at 8 bases. Sequenced sample: peripheral blood. CDR3 DNA sequence: TGCGCCAGCAGCCTTACAGGGGGCACTGAAGCTTTCTTT. Protein: CASSLTGGTEAFF.